Below, 29 T cell receptor beta chains from the same sample are listed, as sequenced in a study of regulatory T cells in long-lasting Graves disease. Both iRepertoire HTBI primers and Arm-PCR of CDR3 regions were used to build the TCR beta libraries. MiXCR, run by TCRdb on the multiplex PCR reads, gives a single entry per CDR3 protein. The sample gives 400,000 or so distinct CDR3 sequences, roughly a quarter of which show up once; roughly 30% is in the top ten. Time point here: persistent/refractory GD, antithyroid drugs over 5 years with positive TRAb. Making the TCR library involved RNA that had been extracted from PBMCs. The input for sequencing was peripheral blood mononuclear cells (PBMCs), taken when the disease was refractory, from a patient treated with antithyroid drugs. The receptors come from a female donor with Graves disease.

This clonotype has at least ten counts. The chain uses TRBV28 and TRBJ2-7; TRBD2 is a possible D gene (6 bases). The V gene's germline CDR1 is MDHEN and CDR2 SYDVKM. Trimming took 6 bases from V and 6 from J, leaving 15 bases between them. The CDR3 consists of 13 residues. This CDR3 is CASSGGPFSEQYF. In DNA form, the CDR3 reads TGTGCCAGCAGCGGAGGGCCCTTTTCCGAGCAGTACTTC.

This clonotype has just a few counts. V gene TRBV6-2 or TRBV6-3 combines with J gene TRBJ2-7, with D tentatively TRBD2 (6 bases). Germline-derived CDR1 and CDR2 are MNHEY and SVGEGT. V was trimmed by 2 bases and J by 2 bases, leaving 16 bases between them. The CDR3 extends over 16 amino acids. CDR3 residues: CASSYGSGTGTYEQYF. Written as DNA, the CDR3 is TGTGCCAGCAGTTACGGATCCGGGACTGGCACCTACGAGCAGTACTTC.

The gene calls are TRBV2 and TRBJ1-2, with D perhaps matching TRBD1 (5 bases). CDR3 length: 13 amino acids. Trimming cost V 4 bases and J 7 bases, with 13 bases left between them. CDR1 is SNHLY and CDR2 is FYNNEI in the germline V gene. The CDR3 reads CASSGLAGSGYTF. The DNA for the CDR3 is TGTGCCAGCAGTGGGTTGGCAGGGAGTGGCTACACCTTC.

The V and J genes are TRBV6-2 or TRBV6-3 and TRBJ2-7; D is undetermined. Trimming cost V 6 bases and J 2 bases, with 8 bases left between them. CDR3 length equals 12 residues. CDR1 and CDR2 from the germline V gene are MNHEY and SVGEGT. CDR3 DNA sequence: TGTGCCAGCAGAGGCGTTCCCTACGAGCAGTACTTC. As protein: CASRGVPYEQYF.

This clonotype has only a few counts. V is TRBV11-2 and J is TRBJ2-3; D remains unclear. V lost 2 bases to trimming and J lost 2 bases, with 8 bases between them. The germline V gene encodes CDR1 SGHAT and CDR2 FQNNGV. This CDR3 contains 14 residues. In DNA, the CDR3 is TGTGCCAGCAGCTTACTAGGAGACACAGATACGCAGTATTTT. Its translation: CASSLLGDTDTQYF. The full variable domain, its missing parts supplied by reference TRBV11-2 and TRBJ2-3, is EAGVAQSPRYKIIEKRQSVAFWCNPISGHATLYWYQQILGQGPKLLIQFQNNGVVDDSQLPKDRFSAERLKGVDSTLKIQPAKLEDSAVYLCASSLLGDTDTQYFGPGTRLTVL.

This clonotype has ten or more counts. The chain combines TRBV28 with TRBJ2-6; weak D call: TRBD1 (6 bases). Between the trimmed V and J ends, which lost 5 bases and 2 bases, there was a span of 10 bases. The CDR3 spans 15 residues. From germline, CDR1 is MDHEN and CDR2 SYDVKM. CDR3 DNA: TGTGCCAGCAGTACAGGGATTCCTGGGGCCAACGTCCTGACTTTC. It is translated as CASSTGIPGANVLTF.

This clonotype was counted many times. The V call is TRBV5-6, the J call TRBJ2-5, with 11 positions matching TRBD2. This CDR3 is built from 15 residues. Germline loops: CDR1 SGHDT, CDR2 YYEEEE. J was trimmed by 6 bases and V by 0 bases; bases with no gene match: 4. The CDR3 DNA sequence: TGTGCCAGCAGCTTGGTAGCGGGAGGGCCAAAGACCCAGTACTTC. Protein: CASSLVAGGPKTQYF.

This clonotype occurred a few times. The V call is TRBV30, the J call TRBJ2-3, with 8 positions matching TRBD2. Trimming took 0 bases from V and 5 from J; bases not matched to a gene: 4. Germline V lookup: CDR1 GTSNPN, CDR2 SVGIG (reference sequence). This CDR3 spans 14 amino acids. The CDR3 DNA is TGTGCCTGGAGTGTATGGGCGGGAGGAGATACGCAGTATTTT. Its translation: CAWSVWAGGDTQYF.

This clonotype was seen only a few times. This rearrangement joins TRBV11-2 to TRBJ2-7; D ambiguous. Germline V gene lookup returns CDR1 SGHAT and CDR2 FQNNGV. The CDR3 spans 14 residues. The V and J ends lost 5 bases and 4 bases respectively, with 15 bases between them. Written as DNA, the CDR3 is TGTGCCAGCAGCAAAGGGATGCTTTCTTACGAGCAGTACTTC. It encodes CASSKGMLSYEQYF.

The rearrangement uses TRBV5-1 and TRBJ2-2; TRBD2 matches 8 bases. V lost 1 base, J lost 7 bases, and 9 bases stayed unmatched. Germline-derived CDR1 and CDR2 are SGHRS and YFSETQ. The CDR3 length is 16 residues. CDR3 DNA: TGCGCCAGCAGCTTGCTTGTGCGGGGGGACGGCGGGGAGCTGTTTTTT. Translated, it gives CASSLLVRGDGGELFF.

This clonotype was seen more than once but under ten times. The V call is TRBV24-1, the J call TRBJ2-7, with D perhaps assigned TRBD1 or TRBD2 (5 bases each). The length of the CDR3 is 14 residues. The V end was cut by 3 bases, the J end by 9 bases, with 17 bases between. Germline V lookup: CDR1 KGHDR, CDR2 SFDVKD. The CDR3 reads CATSDGRDHVRQYF. The CDR3 DNA follows: TGTGCCACCAGTGATGGCCGGGACCATGTACGGCAGTACTTC.

V usage is TRBV28 and J usage is TRBJ2-7; TRBD1 matches at 7 bases. From germline, CDR1 is MDHEN and CDR2 SYDVKM. After removal of 5 bases from V and 9 bases from J, the junction contained 13 bases not matched to a gene. The CDR3 sequence is 14 residues long. The CDR3 loop reads CASSPPGQAKGQYF. The CDR3 bases are TGTGCCAGCAGTCCGCCAGGACAGGCCAAGGGGCAGTACTTC.

A single count supports this clonotype. The gene calls are TRBV7-2 and TRBJ2-2; D might be TRBD2 (5 bases). Trimming cost V 6 bases and J 5 bases, with 16 bases left between them. Germline lookup yields CDR1 SGHTA and CDR2 FQGNSA. The CDR3 consists of 15 residues. The CDR3 DNA sequence: TGTGCCAGCAGACAATTCGCGCGGGTAACCGGGGAGCTGTTTTTT. Residues: CASRQFARVTGELFF.

At least ten counts were recorded for this clonotype. The gene calls are TRBV11-2 and TRBJ1-5, with D uncertain. The CDR3 loop spans 14 amino acids. The germline V and J ends were trimmed by 3 bases and 2 bases, with 8 bases remaining between them. Per the germline V gene, CDR1 is SGHAT and CDR2 is FQNNGV. The CDR3 DNA follows: TGTGCCAGCAGCTTTCTGGGCGGCAATCAGCCCCAGCATTTT. Amino acid sequence: CASSFLGGNQPQHF.

This clonotype was recorded many times. The chain recombines TRBV2 with TRBJ2-5; 10 positions agree with TRBD2. Losses at the gene ends were 10 bases for V and 2 bases for J; bases not matched to a gene: 7. There are 14 residues in the CDR3. The germline V gene encodes CDR1 SNHLY and CDR2 FYNNEI. The CDR3 loop is CANLAGGGQETQYF. CDR3 bases: TGTGCCAATTTAGCGGGAGGAGGGCAAGAGACCCAGTACTTC.

This clonotype came up a few times. The rearrangement joins TRBV20-1 to TRBJ2-2; the D gene could be TRBD1 or TRBD2 (5 bases each). The CDR3 sequence is 15 residues long. The V end lost 0 bases, the J end lost 2 bases, and 10 bases lay between the germline ends. The germline gives CDR1 DFQATT, CDR2 SNEGSKA (reference sequence). The CDR3 coding sequence is TGCAGTGCTAGAGATCCGGGGCCTAACACCGGGGAGCTGTTTTTT. Translation gives CSARDPGPNTGELFF.

This clonotype was found a few times. The V and J genes are TRBV7-9 and TRBJ1-5; maybe TRBD1 (5 bases). Looked up from germline, CDR1 is SEHNR and CDR2 is FQNEAQ (reference sequence). V was clipped by 5 bases and J by 2 bases, with 13 bases between them. The CDR3 totals 15 residues. The CDR3 is CASSPRDWGNQPQHF. The CDR3 DNA is TGTGCCAGCAGCCCCAGGGACTGGGGCAATCAGCCCCAGCATTTT. Together with reference TRBV7-9 and TRBJ1-5, the CDR3 gives the full variable domain: DTGVSQNPRHKITKRGQNVTFRCDPISEHNRLYWYRQTLGQGPEFLTYFQNEAQLEKSRLLSDRFSAERPKGSFSTLEIQRTEQGDSAMYLCASSPRDWGNQPQHFGDGTRLSIL.

The rearrangement links TRBV7-2 to TRBJ2-5; 7 bases are a match to TRBD2. Germline V gene data show CDR1 as SGHTA and CDR2 as FQGNSA. V lost 1 base and J lost 2; bases outside the gene matches: 7. The CDR3 consists of 16 residues. This chain's CDR3 is CASSLEAGAQQETQYF. CDR3 sequence (DNA): TGTGCCAGCAGCTTAGAGGCGGGAGCCCAACAAGAGACCCAGTACTTC. The complete variable domain, with remaining parts taken from reference TRBV7-2 and TRBJ2-5, reads GAGVSQSPSNKVTEKGKDVELRCDPISGHTALYWYRQSLGQGLEFLIYFQGNSAPDKSGLPSDRFSAERTGGSVSTLTIQRTQQEDSAVYLCASSLEAGAQQETQYFGPGTRLLVL.

The table lists this clonotype with a few counts. This sequence joins TRBV28 and TRBJ2-7; D is perhaps TRBD1 or TRBD2 (6 bases each). CDR1 and CDR2 from the germline V gene are MDHEN and SYDVKM. The V end lost 5 bases, the J end lost 5 bases, and 13 bases lay between the germline ends. The length of the CDR3 is 13 residues. This chain's CDR3 is CASSNAGGDEQYF. The CDR3, as DNA: TGTGCCAGCAGTAATGCCGGGGGCGACGAGCAGTACTTC. Variable domain in full (rest from reference TRBV28 and TRBJ2-7): DVKVTQSSRYLVKRTGEKVFLECVQDMDHENMFWYRQDPGLGLRLIYFSYDVKMKEKGDIPEGYSVSREKKERFSLILESASTNQTSMYLCASSNAGGDEQYFGPGTRLTVT.

The chain employs TRBV2 and TRBJ1-5; no clear D gene. The germline V gene has CDR1 SNHLY and CDR2 FYNNEI. CDR3 length: 16 residues. V lost 1 base, J lost 1 base, and 11 bases lay in between. The CDR3 reads CASSEDSARSNQPQHF. In DNA, the CDR3 is TGTGCCAGCAGTGAAGATAGCGCGAGGAGCAATCAGCCCCAGCATTTT.

The gene calls are TRBV12-3 or TRBV12-4 and TRBJ1-1, with D maybe TRBD1 (6 bases). V shed 1 base and J shed 4 bases, with 10 bases lying between them. This CDR3 has 14 amino acids. Written as DNA, the CDR3 is TGTGCCAGCAGTTTAGGCAGGGGAGCCACTGAAGCTTTCTTT. It specifies CASSLGRGATEAFF.

The chain employs TRBV11-2 and TRBJ2-2; no firm D call. V dropped 2 bases and J dropped 6 bases, with 10 bases sitting between them. CDR3 length: 14 amino acids. Germline V gene lookup returns CDR1 SGHAT and CDR2 FQNNGV. CDR3 sequence reads: CASSLKAGSGELFF. CDR3 nucleotides: TGTGCCAGCAGCTTAAAGGCAGGCTCCGGGGAGCTGTTTTTT.

The gene calls are TRBV6-5 and TRBJ1-2, with D unresolved. V shed 3 bases and J shed 4 bases, with 18 bases lying between them. Germline V lookup: CDR1 MNHEY, CDR2 SVGAGI. The CDR3 length is 16 residues. The CDR3 coding sequence is TGTGCCAGCAGTTATCGGCGGCCGGGCAGAAGCTATGGCTACACCTTC. It yields the protein CASSYRRPGRSYGYTF.

The sample holds many counts of this clonotype. The chain recombines TRBV7-8 with TRBJ2-5, with TRBD2 matching over 14 bases. Losses at the gene ends were 5 bases for V and 4 bases for J; bases not matched to a gene: 6. Germline V lookup: CDR1 SGHVS, CDR2 FQNEAQ. The CDR3 extends over 16 amino acids. CDR3 region: CASSPAGLAGGETQYF. DNA of the CDR3: TGTGCCAGCAGCCCCGCTGGACTAGCGGGAGGAGAGACCCAGTACTTC.

This clonotype was counted only a few times. The V and J genes are TRBV5-1 and TRBJ2-7, with D tentatively TRBD1 (5 bases). V lost 0 bases, J lost 4 bases, and 11 bases lay in between. The CDR3 consists of 14 residues. Per germline, CDR1 SGHRS and CDR2 YFSETQ. The CDR3 region is CASSLATETYEQYF. Here the CDR3 DNA reads TGCGCCAGCAGCTTGGCGACAGAGACGTACGAGCAGTACTTC.

In its sample, this clonotype was seen a few times. A much larger clone lies one base from this, so it may be a read error. Because it lacks the conserved phenylalanine or tryptophan at the end, this CDR3 is likely a read error. This chain connects TRBV25-1 to TRBJ1-1, with D maybe TRBD1 (5 bases). V was pared by 5 bases and J by 5 bases, with 15 bases between. In germline, CDR1 is MGHDK, CDR2 SYGVNS. CDR3 size: 14 residues. The chain's CDR3 is CASSLGTARTEAFL. DNA for the CDR3: TGTGCCAGCAGTTTAGGGACGGCGAGGACTGAAGCTTTCCTT.

V usage is TRBV9 and J usage is TRBJ1-1; TRBD1 matches 9 bases. Germline CDR1 SGDLS, CDR2 YYNGEE. The length of the CDR3 is 15 residues. V dropped 4 bases and J dropped 5; count of bases not matched to a gene: 9. CDR3 bases: TGTGCCAGCAGCCGAGAACAGGGGGCGAGAACTGAAGCTTTCTTT. The encoded protein is CASSREQGARTEAFF.

V and J are TRBV29-1 and TRBJ2-7, with D maybe TRBD1 (5 bases). V gave up 4 bases and J gave up 6 bases, with 10 bases separating them. The germline gives CDR1 SQVTM, CDR2 ANQGSEA. The CDR3 loop spans 11 amino acids. The CDR3 DNA sequence: TGCAGCGTTGTAGGGGTGAGCGAGCAGTACTTC. This translates into CSVVGVSEQYF.

The gene calls are TRBV14 and TRBJ2-7; the D gene is possibly TRBD2 (5 bases). Germline CDR1 and CDR2: SGHDN and FVKESK. The CDR3 has 15 amino acids. V lost 5 bases and J lost 3, with 17 bases in between. CDR3 coding DNA: TGTGCCAGCAGCATCGGAAGCGGACGGAACTACGAGCAGTACTTC. This sequence encodes CASSIGSGRNYEQYF.